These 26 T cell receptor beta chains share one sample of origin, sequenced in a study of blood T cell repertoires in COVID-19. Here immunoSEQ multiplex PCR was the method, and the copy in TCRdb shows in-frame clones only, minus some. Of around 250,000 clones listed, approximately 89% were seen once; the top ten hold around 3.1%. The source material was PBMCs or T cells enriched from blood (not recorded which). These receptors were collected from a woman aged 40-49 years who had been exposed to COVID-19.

CDR3 protein: CASKPEQPGNTIYF. In DNA, the CDR3 is TGTGCCAGCAAGCCCGAACAGCCTGGAAACACCATATATTTT. The chain has TRBV28 and TRBJ1-3; D uncertain. CDR1 and CDR2 from the germline V gene are MDHEN and SYDVKM. The CDR3 consists of 14 residues. Between the trimmed V and J ends, which lost 7 bases and 2 bases, there was a span of 12 bases.

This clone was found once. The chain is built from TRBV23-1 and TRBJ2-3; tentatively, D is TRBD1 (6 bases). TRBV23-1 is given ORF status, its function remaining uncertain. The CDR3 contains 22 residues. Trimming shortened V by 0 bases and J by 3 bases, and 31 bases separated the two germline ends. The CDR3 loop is CASSQSVVQGVYRVSETDTQYF. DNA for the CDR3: TGCGCCAGCAGTCAATCGGTGGTCCAGGGCGTGTACAGGGTTTCAGAAACAGATACGCAGTATTTT.

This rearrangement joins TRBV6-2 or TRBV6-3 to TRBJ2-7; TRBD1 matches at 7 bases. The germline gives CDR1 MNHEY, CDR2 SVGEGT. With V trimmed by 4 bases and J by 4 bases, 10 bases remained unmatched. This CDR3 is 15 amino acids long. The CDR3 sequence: CASSSDLRQGYEQYV. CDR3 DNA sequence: TGTGCCAGCAGTTCCGACCTCCGACAGGGTTACGAGCAGTACGTC.

The DNA for the CDR3 is TGTGCCAGCAGCCTCAGTAGTGGAGCGCGCGAGCAGTACTTC. As protein: CASSLSSGAREQYF. The chain is built from TRBV9 and TRBJ2-7; no firm D call. The CDR3 is 14 residues long. CDR1 SGDLS and CDR2 YYNGEE come from the germline V gene. Trimming shortened V by 4 bases and J by 6 bases, and 17 bases separated the two germline ends.

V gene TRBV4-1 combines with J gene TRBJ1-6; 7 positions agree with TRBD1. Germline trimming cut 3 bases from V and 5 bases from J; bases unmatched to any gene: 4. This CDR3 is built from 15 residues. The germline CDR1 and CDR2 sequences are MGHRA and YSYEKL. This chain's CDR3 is CASSHHDRDNSPLHF. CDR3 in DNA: TGCGCCAGCAGCCATCACGACAGGGATAATTCACCCCTCCACTTT.

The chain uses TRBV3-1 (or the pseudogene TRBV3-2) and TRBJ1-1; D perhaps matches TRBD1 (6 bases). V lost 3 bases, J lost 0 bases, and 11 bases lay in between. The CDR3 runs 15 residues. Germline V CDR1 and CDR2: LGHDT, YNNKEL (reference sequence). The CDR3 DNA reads TGTGCCAGCAGCCATTACAGGGAGATGAACACTGAAGCTTTCTTT. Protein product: CASSHYREMNTEAFF.

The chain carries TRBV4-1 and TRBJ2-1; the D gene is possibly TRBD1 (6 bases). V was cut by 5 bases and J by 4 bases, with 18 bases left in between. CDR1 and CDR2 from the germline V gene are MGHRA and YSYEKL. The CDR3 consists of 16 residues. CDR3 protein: CASSYSGVNEYNEQFF. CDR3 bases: TGCGCCAGCAGCTACTCAGGGGTAAACGAGTACAATGAGCAGTTCTTC.

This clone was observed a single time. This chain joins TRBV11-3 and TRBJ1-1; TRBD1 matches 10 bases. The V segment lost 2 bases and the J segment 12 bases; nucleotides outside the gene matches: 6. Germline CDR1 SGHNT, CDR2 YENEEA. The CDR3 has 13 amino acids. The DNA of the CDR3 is TGTGCCAGCAGCTTAAACTCGGACAGGGGGACTTTCTTT. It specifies CASSLNSDRGTFF.

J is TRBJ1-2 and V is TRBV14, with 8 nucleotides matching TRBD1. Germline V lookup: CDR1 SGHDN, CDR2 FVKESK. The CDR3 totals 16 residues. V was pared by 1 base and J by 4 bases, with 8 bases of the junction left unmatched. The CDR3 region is CASSQANPGTGYGYTF. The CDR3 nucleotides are TGTGCCAGCAGCCAAGCCAATCCCGGGACAGGCTATGGCTACACCTTC.

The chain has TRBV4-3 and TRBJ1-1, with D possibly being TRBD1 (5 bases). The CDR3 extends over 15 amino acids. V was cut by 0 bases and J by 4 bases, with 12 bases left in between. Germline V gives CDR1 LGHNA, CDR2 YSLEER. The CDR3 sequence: CASSQDHQGSTEAFF. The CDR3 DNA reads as TGCGCCAGCAGCCAAGATCACCAGGGAAGCACTGAAGCTTTCTTT.

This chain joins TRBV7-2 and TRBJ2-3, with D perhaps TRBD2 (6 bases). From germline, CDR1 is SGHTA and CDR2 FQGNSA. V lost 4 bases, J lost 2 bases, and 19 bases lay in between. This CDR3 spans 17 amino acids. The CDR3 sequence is CASSWLGGMVNTDTQYF. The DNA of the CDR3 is TGTGCCAGCAGCTGGCTGGGCGGGATGGTAAACACAGATACGCAGTATTTT.

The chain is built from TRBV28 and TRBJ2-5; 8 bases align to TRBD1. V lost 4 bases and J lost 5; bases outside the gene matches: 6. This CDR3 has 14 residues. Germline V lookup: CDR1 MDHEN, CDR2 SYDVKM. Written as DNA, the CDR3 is TGTGCCAGCAGTTACCAGGGGGCTGGGGAGACCCAGTACTTC. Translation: CASSYQGAGETQYF.

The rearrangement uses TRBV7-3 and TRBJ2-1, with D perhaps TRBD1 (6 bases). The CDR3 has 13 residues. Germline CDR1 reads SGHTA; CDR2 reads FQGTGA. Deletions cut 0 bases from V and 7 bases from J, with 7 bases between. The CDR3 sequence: CASSLTGGNEQFF. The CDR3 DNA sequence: TGTGCCAGCAGCTTAACAGGGGGTAATGAGCAGTTCTTC.

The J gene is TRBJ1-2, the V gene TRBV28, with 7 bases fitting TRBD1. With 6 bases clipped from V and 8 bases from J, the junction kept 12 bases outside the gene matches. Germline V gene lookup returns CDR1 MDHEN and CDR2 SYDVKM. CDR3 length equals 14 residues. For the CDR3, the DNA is TGTGCCAGCAGGTACGAAGGGGGCCGCCGGGGCTACACCTTC. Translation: CASRYEGGRRGYTF.

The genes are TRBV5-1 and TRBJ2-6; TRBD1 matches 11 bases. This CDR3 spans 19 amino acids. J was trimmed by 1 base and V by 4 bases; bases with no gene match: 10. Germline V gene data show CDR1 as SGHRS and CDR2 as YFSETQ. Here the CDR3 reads CASSGSGQGARSGANVLTF. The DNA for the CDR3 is TGCGCCAGCAGCGGATCCGGACAGGGGGCGCGGTCTGGGGCCAACGTCCTGACTTTC.

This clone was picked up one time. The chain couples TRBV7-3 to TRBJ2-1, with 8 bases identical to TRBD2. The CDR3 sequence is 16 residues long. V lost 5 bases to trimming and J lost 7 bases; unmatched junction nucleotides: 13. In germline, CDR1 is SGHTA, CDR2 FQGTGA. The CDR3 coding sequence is TGTGCCAGCAGCCCTCTTGTGACGGGAGGGCGAAATGAGCAGTTCTTC. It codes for CASSPLVTGGRNEQFF.

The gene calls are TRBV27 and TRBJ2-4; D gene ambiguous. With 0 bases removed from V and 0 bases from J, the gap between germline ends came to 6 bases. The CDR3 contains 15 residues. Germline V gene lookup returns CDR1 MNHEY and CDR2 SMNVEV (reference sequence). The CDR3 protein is CASSLSVLAKNIQYF. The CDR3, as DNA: TGTGCCAGCAGTTTATCGGTACTAGCCAAAAACATTCAGTACTTC.

This chain's CDR3 is CASSFSGLGGSTDTQYF. The CDR3 region has the DNA TGTGCCAGCAGCTTTAGCGGACTAGGTGGTAGCACAGATACGCAGTATTTT. The gene calls are TRBV7-9 and TRBJ2-3; 7 bases line up with TRBD2. Looked up from germline, CDR1 is SEHNR and CDR2 is FQNEAQ (reference sequence). This CDR3 has 17 residues. Unmatched junction bases numbered 9, after V lost 3 bases and J lost 0 bases.

CDR3 region: CASSSQGTTYEQYV. The CDR3 DNA reads as TGTGCCAGCAGCTCCCAGGGGACTACCTACGAGCAGTACGTC. This chain links TRBV11-3 with TRBJ2-7, with a possible D match to TRBD2 (7 bases). The V gene's germline CDR1 is SGHNT and CDR2 YENEEA. This CDR3 is 14 amino acids long. V shed 4 bases and J shed 2 bases, with 12 bases lying between them.

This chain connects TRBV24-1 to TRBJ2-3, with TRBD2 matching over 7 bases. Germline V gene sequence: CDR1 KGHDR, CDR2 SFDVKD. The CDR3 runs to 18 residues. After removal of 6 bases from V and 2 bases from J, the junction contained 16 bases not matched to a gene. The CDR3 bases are TGTGCCACCAGTCTATTCCAGGGAGGGCCCCTTTCCACAGATACGCAGTATTTT. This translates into CATSLFQGGPLSTDTQYF.

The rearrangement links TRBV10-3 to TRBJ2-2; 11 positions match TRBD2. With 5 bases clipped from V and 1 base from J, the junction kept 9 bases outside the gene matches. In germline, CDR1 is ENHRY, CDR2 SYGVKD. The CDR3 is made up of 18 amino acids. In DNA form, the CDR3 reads TGTGCCATCAGTCTCCAAAACCTAGCGGGGGGGAACACCGGGGAGCTGTTTTTT. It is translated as CAISLQNLAGGNTGELFF.

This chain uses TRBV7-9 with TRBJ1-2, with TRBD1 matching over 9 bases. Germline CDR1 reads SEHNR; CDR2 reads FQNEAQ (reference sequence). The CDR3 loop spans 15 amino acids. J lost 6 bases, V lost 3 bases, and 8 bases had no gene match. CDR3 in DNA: TGTGCCAGCAGCTTTGATTGGGGACAGGGCAATGGCTACACCTTC. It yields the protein CASSFDWGQGNGYTF.

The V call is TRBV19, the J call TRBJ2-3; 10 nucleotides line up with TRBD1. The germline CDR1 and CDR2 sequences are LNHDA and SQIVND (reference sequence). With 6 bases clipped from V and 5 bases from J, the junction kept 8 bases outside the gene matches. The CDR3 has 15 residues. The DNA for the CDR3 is TGTGCCAGTAGCCCCCGACAGGGGGCCGTAGATACGCAGTATTTT. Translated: CASSPRQGAVDTQYF.

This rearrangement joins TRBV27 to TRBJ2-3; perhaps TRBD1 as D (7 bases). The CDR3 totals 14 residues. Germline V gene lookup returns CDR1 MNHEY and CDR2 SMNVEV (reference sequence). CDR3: CVIADRRVTDTQYF. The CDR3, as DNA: TGTGTGATCGCGGACAGGAGGGTTACAGATACGCAGTATTTT.

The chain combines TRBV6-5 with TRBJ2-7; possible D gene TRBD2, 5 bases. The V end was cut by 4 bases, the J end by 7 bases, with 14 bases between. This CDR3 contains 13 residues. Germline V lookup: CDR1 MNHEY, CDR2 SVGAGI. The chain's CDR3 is CASSSKDRREQYV. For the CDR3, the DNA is TGTGCCAGCAGTTCCAAGGATCGGAGGGAGCAGTACGTC.

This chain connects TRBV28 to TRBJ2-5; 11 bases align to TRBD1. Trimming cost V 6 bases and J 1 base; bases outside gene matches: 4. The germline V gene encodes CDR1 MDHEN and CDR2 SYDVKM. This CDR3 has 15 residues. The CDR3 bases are TGTGCCAGCAGGGGACAGGGGGTAGCCCAAGAGACCCAGTACTTC. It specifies CASRGQGVAQETQYF.